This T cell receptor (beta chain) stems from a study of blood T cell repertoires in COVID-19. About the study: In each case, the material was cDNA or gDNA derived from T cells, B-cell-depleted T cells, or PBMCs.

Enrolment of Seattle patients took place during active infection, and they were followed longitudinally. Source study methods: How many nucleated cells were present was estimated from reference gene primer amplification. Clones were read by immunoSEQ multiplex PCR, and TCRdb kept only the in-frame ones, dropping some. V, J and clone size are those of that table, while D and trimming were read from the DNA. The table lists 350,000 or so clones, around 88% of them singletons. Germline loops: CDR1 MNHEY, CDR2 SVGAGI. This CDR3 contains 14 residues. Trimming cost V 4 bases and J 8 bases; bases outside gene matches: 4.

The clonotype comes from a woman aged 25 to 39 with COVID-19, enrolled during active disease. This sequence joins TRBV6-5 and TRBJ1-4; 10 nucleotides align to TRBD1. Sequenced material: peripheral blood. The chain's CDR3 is CASSSGTGVEKLFF. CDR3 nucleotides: TGTGCCAGCAGTTCCGGGACAGGGGTGGAAAAACTGTTTTTT.